The TCR beta chain under discussion was sequenced for a study of cytomegalovirus exposure and HLA in healthy donors listed by TCRdb under 2017. At the level of the whole study: According to an earlier analysis of 587 of the donors, 150 million to 200 million T cells yielded roughly 110 million unique TCR beta sequences and 276 Gb of sequence data. Roughly 300 gigabases of sequencing data and some 85 million unique TCR sequences were included in an early release covering roughly 600 HLA-typed donors. Among the roughly 400 genotyped donors, 81% belonged to the genetic ancestry cluster associated with self-reported Caucasian donors. The study aimed to test whether cataloging public T cell receptors could reveal signatures of past pathogen exposure. The T cell repertoires of some 670 subjects were profiled by immunosequencing and related to cytomegalovirus serostatus. A separate validation cohort of about 110 different subjects was used in addition to the approximately 700-subject first cohort. The study combined high-throughput TCR immunosequencing, statistical association of individual TCRs with disease status, and machine learning to predict cytomegalovirus infection status. In a later analysis, previously published TCR beta repertoires from some 640 donors were re-analyzed and high-resolution HLA genotyping was added so that TCR occurrence patterns could be studied. Rather than drawing on any new phenotypic data, the later analysis identified candidate immune exposures from TCR beta sequences and the way those sequences occurred across donors. In an earlier analysis of 587 of the donors, high-throughput TCR beta sequencing was used to judge whether each TCR beta V gene segment behaved as functional or pseudogenic. Donor age, sex, ethnicity and CMV serostatus were compiled together with the repertoire data. In a later genetic analysis, genome-wide SNP genotypes for 398 of the 666 donors were used, and that subset was treated as a discovery cohort. All discovery cohort repertoires had been generated using a single sequencing platform. HLA typing included class I and class II loci at four-digit resolution. The number of typed donors differed by locus: roughly 620-630 for A, B, C, DRB1 and DQB1; roughly 510 for DQA1; 606 for DPA1; and roughly 450 for DPB1. Because of strong linkage in the cohort, roughly five DR-DQ haplotypes were treated as single units for association and clustering. Among around 400 genotyped donors of the cohort, an average of about 240,000 unique TCR beta nucleotide sequences were sequenced per donor, 15% to 20% of them non-productive.

V trim: 2 bases; J trim: 0 bases; unmatched bases: 4. CDR1 is given as SGHRS and CDR2 as YFSETQ, both from the germline V gene. Taken from cysteine to phenylalanine, the CDR3 has 16 residues. The sequence is cut down to CDR3 DNA, 48 bases in frame from base 1. Paper-wide results and their limitations: In a later analysis, TCR association rates were found to vary across HLA loci, with the most associated TCRs seen for DRB1 alleles and the fewest for HLA-C alleles. A further reported finding was that TCR beta sequences accurately predicted the HLA-A and HLA-B alleles for most subjects in the first cohort. A later genetic analysis associated a missense DCLRE1C variant with V-gene and J-gene trimming of TCR beta chains, and an independent cohort replicated the association. Because HLA typing was unavailable for some donors at each locus, only the typed subset was used in association tests. A later genetic analysis reported fewer N-insertions in productive TCRs among donors in an Asian-associated ancestry cluster than the roughly 720-donor mean. The classifier was reported to diagnose cytomegalovirus status with high specificity and sensitivity in both the original cohort and the validation cohort. A total of 150 to 200 TCR beta chains were listed by the study as associated with cytomegalovirus. A cluster of highly shared sequence variants was judged likely to represent a technical artifact of the sequencing pipeline. The authors suggested that the approach could potentially be extended to other disease states and immunological phenotypes. Across donors, most TCR sequences were observed very rarely, whereas some public TCRs were present in many individuals. When HLA alleles, especially DR and DQ, strongly co-occurred, attributing TCR associations to individual alleles was difficult. In this cohort, only TCR beta chains were sequenced, and detectable features were limited by the absence of alpha or paired-chain data. In a later analysis, HLA-associated TCR beta chains were found to be more clonally expanded and to have lower generation probabilities than equally common non-associated chains. CMV serostatus was the only immune exposure information available for the cohort. A later analysis associated 15,000 to 20,000 TCR beta sequences with specific HLA alleles at a false discovery rate of 0.05. Linkage disequilibrium might explain the correlated functional status among segregating V segments, but an unknown experimental factor could not be excluded. Roughly uniform sequencing depth across donors was assumed in presence/absence analyses, although this assumption may not hold. Because the 87-base-pair reads could not distinguish some IMGT-functional V segments, including TRBV6-2 and TRBV6-3, those segments were excluded. A few of the identified cytomegalovirus-associated TCR beta chains were confirmed in vitro to be specific for cytomegalovirus antigens. About 15 rarely observed V segments, including chromosome 9 orphons, were excluded from the earlier analysis of about 610 of the donors because counts were too low. Broadly in line with IMGT annotations, most TCR beta V segments showed up in productive rearrangements about 87% or about 30% of the time in an earlier analysis of 587 of the donors. Most CMV-associated TCR beta chains appeared to be HLA-restricted in a later analysis, and the HLA associations seemed to be driven largely by CMV exposure. A later analysis reported that several top co-occurrence clusters appeared linked to parvovirus B19, influenza, CMV and Epstein-Barr virus.

The library came from the immunoSEQ multiplex PCR assay. For the multiplex PCR, a mixture combining 60 forward primers for TCR Vbeta segments and 13 reverse primers for TCR Jbeta segments was used. The CDR3 region of rearranged TCR beta genes was amplified from genomic DNA by a multiplex PCR assay. On the Illumina HiSeq System, the amplified TCR beta libraries were sequenced as 87-base-pair reads. The published analysis was carried out like this. A later analysis counted some 80 million unique TCR beta chains across the 666 repertoires, and 10 million to 11 million of these chains were shared by at least two donors. Raw reads were error-corrected and collapsed into unique sequences with a nearest-neighbor algorithm that merged closely related sequences to remove PCR and sequencing errors. Alignment of CDR3 sequences to IMGT reference sequences was used to assign V, D and J gene segments. For a sequence to be retained, a match of at least six nucleotides to both a V gene segment and a J gene segment was required. Rearrangements were classified as productive when the CDR3 lacked stop codons and remained in frame with V and J, and all other rearrangements were classified as non-productive. CDR3 was defined by IMGT convention, running from the second conserved V-encoded cysteine to the conserved J-encoded phenylalanine. In an earlier analysis of roughly 610 of the donors, sequences lacking an unambiguous match to a single V gene segment were excluded. An earlier analysis of roughly 590 of the donors called V segments functional above 56.7% productive rearrangements and segregating when the between-donor standard deviation exceeded 5%. A statistical classification framework was built to diagnose cytomegalovirus status from the catalog of TCR beta chain sequences. A later analysis assigned V and J genes by comparing TCR nucleotide sequences with IMGT/GENE-DB human TR gene sequences. A later analysis assigned CDR3 sequences and most-parsimonious VDJ recombination scenarios with the TCRdist pipeline. In a later analysis, every TCR beta chain was defined by the combination of its CDR3 amino acid sequence and its V-gene family, and reads without a unique V-gene family were dropped. In a later analysis, some 600 highly shared, low-generation-probability nucleotide sequences were removed to address suspected cross-contamination and a sequencing artifact. In a later analysis, a clonal expansion index for each public chain was calculated from normalized within-repertoire ranks of inferred template counts. In a later analysis, generation probabilities were computed using a VDJ recombination model fitted to out-of-frame rearrangements, and the results were checked against IGoR. Hypergeometric tests were used in a later analysis to score TCR-TCR, TCR-HLA and TCR-CMV co-occurrence, with a repertoire-size bias correction applied to the TCR pairs. A later analysis estimated false discovery rates by permuting HLA or CMV assignments 20 times. In a later analysis, co-occurring TCRs were grouped using DBSCAN, and TCRdist sequence similarity was added for clustering within HLA-allele-positive subsets. Repertoires with fewer than 30,000 or more than 120,000 public chains, plus five repertoires with anomalous nucleotide sharing, were excluded from co-occurrence clustering. TCRdb took over this immuneACCESS table, retaining in-frame rearrangements with V and J assigned. Such tables are incomplete; in checked studies, under half of the missing clones stem from an unresolved V gene, and the remainder is unexplained. V and J calls and clone size are those listed in that table; D and trimming were worked out from the DNA. The sample data list 200,000 or so clones, and less than 85% of these were observed just once. About 0.63% of the sample rests with the top ten.

In total, approximately 610 healthy bone marrow donors made up the cohort. At the time of sampling, every cohort member was nominally healthy, though immune exposures that went unrecorded were likely present. The donor tested CMV seronegative, placing the donor among the roughly 350 seronegative members of the cohort. A peripheral blood sample was collected from each donor, and TCR beta sequencing was performed on peripheral blood mononuclear cells. Genomic DNA was extracted from the blood cell samples with the Qiagen DNeasy Blood Extraction Kit. In regard to this clone: There is no known antigen for this receptor. No much larger clonotype is one base removed from it; base qualities were not supplied.

The rearranged chain carries TRBV5-1 and TRBJ2-2; 7 bases in the middle match TRBD2. The material sequenced was PBMCs. This TCR derives from a man younger than 30 in good health and CMV-seronegative. The CDR3 is CASSFSGLANTGELFF. The DNA is TGCGCCAGCAGCTTTTCAGGACTAGCGAACACCGGGGAGCTGTTTTTT.